A few counts support the clone carrying this TCR beta chain. The data stem from a study of T cells in Graves' hyperthyroidism and ophthalmopathy. Researchers amplified the TCR beta CDR3 regions from RNA transcripts. First-round RT-PCR with HTBI primers amplified the TCR CDR3 region. Using its own MiXCR run on the multiplex PCR reads, TCRdb lists one record per CDR3 protein. Found here are hundreds of thousands of distinct CDR3 sequences, approximately 15% of them singletons; the top ten hold more than 15%. V was clipped by 7 bases and J by 9 bases; unmatched bases: 6. The CDR3 is made up of 14 amino acids. Hyperthyroidism patients were newly diagnosed, had disease duration under 2 months, and were aged 18 to 65 years.

This receptor was taken from a woman between 18 and 29 years old with Graves' hyperthyroidism. Specimen: blood. The chain links TRBV12-3 or TRBV12-4 to TRBJ2-1; 13 nucleotides match TRBD2. This CDR3 reads CASNLLAGGREQFF. The CDR3 nucleotides are TGTGCCAGCAACCTACTAGCGGGGGGGCGTGAGCAGTTCTTC.